This T cell receptor beta chain was found in a study of blood T cell repertoires in COVID-19. About the study: Collection of acute and convalescent COVID-19 samples took place in the United States, Italy and Spain.

This CDR3 has 17 residues. The germline V gene has CDR1 LNHDA and CDR2 SQIVND (reference sequence). V gave up 3 bases and J gave up 2 bases, with 20 bases separating them. Seattle participants joined during active infection and were tracked over time. Original handling: For nucleated cells, counts were estimated from reference gene primer amplification. Profiling relied on immunoSEQ multiplex PCR, and the TCRdb table lists in-frame clones only, not all of them. V and J calls and clone size are given by that table; D and trimming were obtained from the DNA. The data hold roughly 350,000 clones, with approximately 87% observed a single time.

The receptor's source is a woman aged 45-65 years with COVID-19, enrolled during active disease. This chain links TRBV19 with TRBJ2-7; D is possibly TRBD1 (6 bases). Material: peripheral blood. CDR3: CASSIGAGEILAYEQYF. The DNA for the CDR3 is TGTGCCAGTAGTATCGGGGCAGGGGAAATATTAGCCTACGAGCAGTACTTC.